Sequencing of this TCR beta chain was carried out in a study of T cell responses to AZD1222 COVID-19 vaccine. Study-wide results and caveats: Reportedly, nearly half of unique spike TCRs recognized epitopes outside B.1.351/B.1.1.7 mutations.

Profiling relied on immunoSEQ multiplex PCR, and the TCRdb table lists in-frame clones only, not all of them. There are 130,000 or so clones in the sample; 80% to 90% occur only once, and 9% to 9.5% lies in the top ten. This clone was seen a handful of times. No antigen is known for it. This TCR came from an adult in good health. Sequencing was performed on peripheral blood, taken on day 0 of AZD1222 vaccination.

CDR3 in amino acids: CATSEGAGGQETQYF. DNA of the CDR3: TGTGCCACCAGTGAAGGGGCGGGAGGGCAAGAGACCCAGTACTTC. This sequence joins TRBV24-1 and TRBJ2-5; 9 bases agree with TRBD2. The CDR3 loop spans 15 amino acids. Germline values: CDR1 KGHDR, CDR2 SFDVKD. Unmatched junction bases numbered 4, after V lost 4 bases and J lost 2 bases.